This TCR beta chain is from a study of T cell responses to AZD1222 COVID-19 vaccine. Method: immunoSEQ multiplex PCR; TCRdb's copy keeps in-frame clones and lacks some. The sample holds approximately 150,000 clones, approximately 94% seen once. For this clone: Its target is unknown.

General observations from the study: Spike-specific TCR depth and breadth grew after two AZD1222 doses. Dominant CD4 TCR responses targeted spike regions 160-218 and 743-854. Epitopes outside B.1.351 and B.1.1.7 mutated regions reportedly drew nearly half of spike TCRs.

The source material was peripheral blood, sampled on day 0 of AZD1222 vaccination. The receptor was isolated from an adult in good health.

The CDR3 loop is CASSRGGQGPFSYNEQFF. In DNA, the CDR3 is TGCGCCAGCAGCCGGGGCGGGCAGGGACCGTTCTCCTACAATGAGCAGTTCTTC. This chain joins TRBV5-1 and TRBJ2-1; the D gene could be TRBD1 or TRBD2 (5 bases each). Per germline, CDR1 SGHRS and CDR2 YFSETQ. Trimming stripped 4 bases from V and 0 bases from J, with 20 bases between. This CDR3 region has 18 residues.